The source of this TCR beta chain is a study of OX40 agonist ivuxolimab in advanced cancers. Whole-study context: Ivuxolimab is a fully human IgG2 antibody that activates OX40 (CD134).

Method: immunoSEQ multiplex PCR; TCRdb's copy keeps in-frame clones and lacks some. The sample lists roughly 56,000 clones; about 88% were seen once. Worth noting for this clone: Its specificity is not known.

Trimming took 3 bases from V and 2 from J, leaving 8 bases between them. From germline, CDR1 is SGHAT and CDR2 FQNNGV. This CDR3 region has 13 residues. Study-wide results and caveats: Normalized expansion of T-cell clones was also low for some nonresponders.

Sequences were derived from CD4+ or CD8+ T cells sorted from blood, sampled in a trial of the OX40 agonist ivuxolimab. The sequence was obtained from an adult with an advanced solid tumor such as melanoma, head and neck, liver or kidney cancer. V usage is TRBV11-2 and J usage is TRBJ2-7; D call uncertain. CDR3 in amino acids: CASSLMGAYEQYF. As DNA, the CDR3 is TGTGCCAGCAGCTTGATGGGCGCCTACGAGCAGTACTTC.